This TCR beta chain comes out of a study of blood T cell repertoires in COVID-19. Across the study: Spain, Italy and the United States supplied samples that represented acute and convalescent COVID-19. T cells, B-cell-depleted T cells, or PBMCs supplied cDNA or gDNA.

Authors' data handling: Amplifying reference gene primers gave estimates of nucleated cell counts. Libraries were prepared by immunoSEQ multiplex PCR; TCRdb keeps only in-frame clonotypes and omits some of them. The V and J calls and the clone size are those of that table, but D and trimming were determined from the DNA. The sample consists of tens of thousands of clones, about 86% of them appearing once. Sequenced material: peripheral blood. The TCR was taken from a woman aged 55-70 years with acute or convalescent COVID-19.

CDR3 in DNA: TGTGCCAGCACGGGGAAAGGTTGGGGCTACACCTTC. Its translation is CASTGKGWGYTF. The gene calls are TRBV28 and TRBJ1-2; D is ambiguous. With 7 bases removed from V and 8 bases from J, the gap between germline ends came to 14 bases. Germline CDR1 reads MDHEN; CDR2 reads SYDVKM. There are 12 residues in the CDR3.